A single sample gave rise to the 10 T cell receptor beta chains below, sequenced in a study of early T cells in non-severe SARS-CoV-2 infection. TCRdb analysed the 5' RACE reads with MiXCR anew, one entry per CDR3 protein. The table lists 65,000 to 85,000 distinct CDR3 sequences, 15% to 17% of them singletons, with less than 15% in the top ten. Input material: whole blood. The receptors here all came from an adult who was a healthcare worker with PCR-confirmed SARS-CoV-2 infection or an uninfected control (not recorded which).

This clonotype came up many times. Written as DNA, the CDR3 is TGTGCCTCCAGGTCCGGGAATGGGGCCAACGTCCTGACTTTC. It codes for CASRSGNGANVLTF. The V and J genes are TRBV28 and TRBJ2-6; possibly TRBD2 for D (5 bases). In germline, CDR1 is MDHEN, CDR2 SYDVKM. CDR3 length equals 14 residues. Between the trimmed V and J ends, which lost 11 bases and 3 bases, there was a span of 14 bases.

V usage is TRBV11-2 and J usage is TRBJ2-1; TRBD2 matches 7 bases. With V trimmed by 5 bases and J by 0 bases, 16 bases remained unmatched. The CDR3 has 19 amino acids. Germline loops: CDR1 SGHAT, CDR2 FQNNGV. CDR3 bases: TGTGCCAGCAGCCACCCCGGGGCTAGCGGAGGGCTCTCCTACAATGAGCAGTTCTTC. Amino acids: CASSHPGASGGLSYNEQFF.

The sample holds a few counts of this clonotype. The J gene is TRBJ2-7, the V gene TRBV7-6, with D uncertain. The germline V gene has CDR1 SGHVS and CDR2 FNYEAQ. CDR3 length: 13 residues. Trimming cost V 4 bases and J 5 bases, with 12 bases left between them. The CDR3 spells CASSSPEWHEQYF. DNA for the CDR3: TGTGCCAGCAGCTCCCCAGAATGGCACGAGCAGTACTTC. Combining the CDR3 with reference TRBV7-6 and TRBJ2-7 gives the whole variable domain GAGVSQSPRYKVTKRGQDVALRCDPISGHVSLYWYRQALGQGPEFLTYFNYEAQQDKSGLPNDRFSAERPEGSISTLTIQRTEQRDSAMYRCASSSPEWHEQYFGPGTRLTVT.

Comments on this clonotype: A much larger clone is a single base away; this may be a read error. The V gene is TRBV19, the J gene TRBJ2-5; 7 positions agree with TRBD2. CDR3 size: 13 residues. Germline V gene sequence: CDR1 LNHDA, CDR2 SQIVND (reference sequence). The CDR3 loop is CVSSATSTQTQYF. As DNA, the CDR3 is TGTGTCAGTAGCGCGACTAGCACCCAGACCCAGTACTTC.

The sample holds a few counts of this clonotype. The chain employs TRBV29-1 and TRBJ1-2, with TRBD1 identical over 12 bases. The CDR3 has 12 residues. V was pared by 7 bases and J by 8 bases, with 5 bases of the junction left unmatched. CDR1 is SQVTM and CDR2 is ANQGSEA in the germline V gene. The CDR3 nucleotides read TGCAGCGGCGGGACAGGGGGCGACGGCTACACCTTC. This encodes CSGGTGGDGYTF. The full variable domain, rest sourced from reference TRBV29-1 and TRBJ1-2, is SAVISQKPSRDICQRGTSLTIQCQVDSQVTMMFWYRQQPGQSLTLIATANQGSEATYESGFVIDKFPISRPNLTFSTLTVSNMSPEDSSIYLCSGGTGGDGYTFGSGTRLTVV.

Only a few counts were recorded for this clonotype. The rearrangement links TRBV10-3 to TRBJ2-2; D uncertain. Between the trimmed V and J ends, which lost 3 bases and 1 base, there was a span of 3 bases. Germline assignment: CDR1 ENHRY and CDR2 SYGVKD. CDR3 length: 13 amino acids. CDR3 DNA: TGTGCCATCAGTGAAGGGAACACCGGGGAGCTGTTTTTT. Its protein product is CAISEGNTGELFF.

This clonotype was observed a single time. The chain combines TRBV6-4 with TRBJ2-1; D remains ambiguous. The ends were cut back, 3 bases at V and 0 bases at J, with 9 bases in the middle. The CDR3 contains 15 residues. Germline CDR1 MRHNA, CDR2 SNTAGT. CDR3 loop: CASSEATGSYNEQFF. The DNA for the CDR3 is TGTGCCAGCAGTGAAGCGACGGGCTCCTACAATGAGCAGTTCTTC.

This sequence joins TRBV19 and TRBJ1-1; 8 bases align to TRBD1. The CDR3 is 17 residues long. With V trimmed by 3 bases and J by 1 base, 10 bases remained unmatched. CDR1 and CDR2 (germline): LNHDA, SQIVND (reference sequence). For the CDR3, the DNA is TGTGCCAGTAGTATCCTTAGCAGGGGGCAACGGAACACTGAAGCTTTCTTT. It codes for CASSILSRGQRNTEAFF. The complete variable domain, with remaining parts taken from reference TRBV19 and TRBJ1-1, reads DGGITQSPKYLFRKEGQNVTLSCEQNLNHDAMYWYRQDPGQGLRLIYYSQIVNDFQKGDIAEGYSVSREKKESFPLTVTSAQKNPTAFYLCASSILSRGQRNTEAFFGQGTRLTVV.

The V gene is TRBV20-1, the J gene TRBJ2-5; perhaps TRBD2 as D (5 bases). This CDR3 region has 13 residues. V dropped 1 base and J dropped 7 bases, with 13 bases sitting between them. Germline V gene lookup returns CDR1 DFQATT and CDR2 SNEGSKA (reference sequence). The CDR3 sequence: CSARVGGWGTQYF. For the CDR3, the DNA is TGCAGTGCTAGAGTTGGAGGTTGGGGGACCCAGTACTTC.

Points on this clonotype: The junction and the germline gene differ at one end; a read error may be behind it. The rearrangement joins TRBV14 to TRBJ1-3, with unresolved D. The CDR3 consists of 13 residues. In germline, CDR1 is SGHDN, CDR2 FVKESK. CDR3 sequence reads: CASGRWSGNTIHF. In DNA form, the CDR3 reads TGTGCCAGCGGGAGGTGGTCTGGAAACACCATACATTTT.